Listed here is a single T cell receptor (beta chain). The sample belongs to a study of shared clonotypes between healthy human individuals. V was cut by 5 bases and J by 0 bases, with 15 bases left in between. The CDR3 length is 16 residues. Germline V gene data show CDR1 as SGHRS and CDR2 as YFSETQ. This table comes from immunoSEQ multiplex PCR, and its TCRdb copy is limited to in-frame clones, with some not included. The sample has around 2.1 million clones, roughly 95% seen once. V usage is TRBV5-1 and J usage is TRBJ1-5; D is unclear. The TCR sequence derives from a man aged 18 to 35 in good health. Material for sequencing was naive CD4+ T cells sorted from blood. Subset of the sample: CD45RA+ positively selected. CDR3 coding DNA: TGCGCCAGCAGTCCAAGCGGGGATTATAGCAATCAGCCCCAGCATTTT. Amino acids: CASSPSGDYSNQPQHF.